Listed here are 32 T cell receptor beta chains from one sample, sequenced in a study of OX40 agonist ivuxolimab in advanced cancers. Libraries were made using the immunoSEQ multiplex PCR assay. TCRdb mirrors the immuneACCESS table, restricted to in-frame sequences. Some clones are absent from its copies; in checked studies, under half trace to an unresolved V gene, and the reason for the others is unknown. This sample holds around 18,000 clones; about 87% were observed only once. The ten largest account for 30% to 35% of the sample. The source was CD4+ or CD8+ T cells sorted from blood, collected in a trial of the OX40 agonist ivuxolimab. These receptors were taken from an adult with an advanced solid tumor such as melanoma, head and neck, liver or kidney cancer.

The gene calls are TRBV7-8 and TRBJ2-2, with D possibly being TRBD2 (5 bases). This CDR3 is 13 amino acids long. V was clipped by 5 bases and J by 5 bases, with 9 bases between them. CDR1 and CDR2 from the germline V gene are SGHVS and FQNEAQ. The CDR3 sequence: CASSPRVTGELFF. The CDR3, as DNA: TGTGCCAGCAGCCCGCGGGTGACCGGGGAGCTGTTTTTT.

For the CDR3, the DNA is TGTGCCAGCAGCCTAGGGGGTGATGGCTACACCTTC. This codes for CASSLGGDGYTF. The chain joins TRBV6-5 to TRBJ1-2, with D tentatively TRBD1 (6 bases). The germline CDR1 and CDR2 sequences are MNHEY and SVGAGI. Between the trimmed V and J ends, which lost 6 bases and 6 bases, there was a span of 11 bases. CDR3 size: 12 residues.

J is TRBJ2-7 and V is TRBV27; D is ambiguous. Germline V lookup: CDR1 MNHEY, CDR2 SMNVEV (reference sequence). The V and J ends lost 6 bases and 3 bases respectively, with 9 bases between them. The CDR3 contains 12 residues. In DNA form, the CDR3 reads TGTGCCAGCAGACAATCGGTCTACGAGCAGTACTTC. As protein: CASRQSVYEQYF.

The chain links TRBV7-9 to TRBJ1-2, with 12 positions matching TRBD1. The CDR3 has 15 amino acids. V was clipped by 3 bases and J by 5 bases; unmatched bases: 4. Germline V gene data show CDR1 as SEHNR and CDR2 as FQNEAQ (reference sequence). CDR3 residues: CASSLGQGAWYGYTF. In DNA, the CDR3 is TGTGCCAGCAGCTTGGGACAGGGGGCCTGGTATGGCTACACCTTC.

This sequence joins TRBV6-4 and TRBJ1-2, with D possibly being TRBD1 (6 bases). V gave up 2 bases and J gave up 6 bases, with 10 bases separating them. Germline CDR1 is MRHNA and CDR2 is SNTAGT. CDR3 length equals 13 residues. The CDR3 DNA is TGTGCCAGCAGTGACACAGGGACGAATGGCTACACCTTC. This encodes CASSDTGTNGYTF.

The CDR3 loop is CASSWVQLRDTQYF. CDR3 nucleotide sequence: TGTGCCAGCAGTTGGGTCCAGCTCAGAGATACGCAGTATTTT. The V gene is TRBV7-9, the J gene TRBJ2-3; no clear D. Germline CDR1 and CDR2: SEHNR and FQNEAQ (reference sequence). The germline V and J ends were trimmed by 6 bases and 5 bases, with 15 bases remaining between them. The CDR3 spans 14 residues.

This chain uses TRBV7-9 with TRBJ2-7; D assignment may be TRBD1 or TRBD2 (6 bases each). CDR3 length: 12 residues. Germline CDR1 is SEHNR and CDR2 is FQNEAQ (reference sequence). Trimming left V 5 bases short and J 9 bases short, with 14 bases between. The CDR3 loop is CASSGSGAGQYF. The CDR3 coding sequence is TGTGCCAGCAGCGGGTCGGGGGCCGGGCAGTACTTC. Supplemented by reference TRBV7-9 and TRBJ2-7, the full variable domain reads DTGVSQNPRHKITKRGQNVTFRCDPISEHNRLYWYRQTLGQGPEFLTYFQNEAQLEKSRLLSDRFSAERPKGSFSTLEIQRTEQGDSAMYLCASSGSGAGQYFGPGTRLTVT.

This clone was observed a few times. The chain is built from TRBV30 and TRBJ1-1; D call uncertain. CDR1 and CDR2 (germline): GTSNPN, SVGIG (reference sequence). The CDR3 totals 11 residues. With 4 bases removed from V and 6 bases from J, the gap between germline ends came to 9 bases. Here the CDR3 reads CAWTPGAEAFF. Here the CDR3 DNA reads TGTGCCTGGACGCCTGGGGCTGAAGCTTTCTTT.

This clone appeared a single time. The gene calls are TRBV7-8 and TRBJ1-5; no clear D gene. The CDR3 has 15 residues. V lost 1 base and J 4 bases, leaving 11 bases between the germline ends. In germline, CDR1 is SGHVS, CDR2 FQNEAQ. The CDR3 nucleotides read TGTGCCAGCAGCTTAGTGGGTCCCCTAAATCAGCCCCAGCATTTT. Translated: CASSLVGPLNQPQHF.

The V gene is TRBV19, the J gene TRBJ1-2; the D gene is possibly TRBD1 (6 bases). This CDR3 has 13 amino acids. Germline CDR1 is LNHDA and CDR2 is SQIVND (reference sequence). Between the trimmed V and J ends, which lost 7 bases and 5 bases, there was a span of 14 bases. The CDR3 nucleotides read TGTGCCAGTATGGGGGGCTTGCATTATGGCTACACCTTC. Encoded protein: CASMGGLHYGYTF.

V gene TRBV9 combines with J gene TRBJ2-3; D remains unclear. This CDR3 contains 14 residues. Germline lookup yields CDR1 SGDLS and CDR2 YYNGEE. Trimming left V 4 bases short and J 1 base short, with 10 bases between. CDR3: CASSLRTGTDTQYF. The CDR3 nucleotides are TGTGCCAGCAGCCTCCGGACCGGCACAGATACGCAGTATTTT.

The chain recombines TRBV7-9 with TRBJ2-1, with 10 bases lining up with TRBD2. Trimming cost V 5 bases and J 1 base; bases outside gene matches: 2. The CDR3 is made up of 15 amino acids. The germline V gene has CDR1 SEHNR and CDR2 FQNEAQ (reference sequence). As DNA, the CDR3 is TGTGCCAGCAGCCCTAGCGGGAGATCCTACAATGAGCAGTTCTTC. It specifies CASSPSGRSYNEQFF. The entire variable domain, with the rest obtained from reference TRBV7-9 and TRBJ2-1, is as follows: DTGVSQNPRHKITKRGQNVTFRCDPISEHNRLYWYRQTLGQGPEFLTYFQNEAQLEKSRLLSDRFSAERPKGSFSTLEIQRTEQGDSAMYLCASSPSGRSYNEQFFGPGTRLTVL.

The genes are TRBV5-4 and TRBJ2-7; 9 bases fit TRBD1. Germline V gene sequence: CDR1 SGHNT, CDR2 YYREEE (reference sequence). The V segment lost 3 bases and the J segment 1 base; nucleotides outside the gene matches: 2. The CDR3 is made up of 14 amino acids. The CDR3 region is CASSSDRGSYEQYF. In DNA, the CDR3 is TGTGCCAGCAGCTCGGACAGGGGTTCCTACGAGCAGTACTTC.

This chain links TRBV2 with TRBJ2-2; D unclear. Trimming cost V 8 bases and J 5 bases, with 6 bases left between them. This CDR3 contains 11 residues. Germline lookup yields CDR1 SNHLY and CDR2 FYNNEI. The CDR3 is CASSGTGELFF. CDR3 in DNA: TGTGCCAGCTCCGGGACCGGGGAGCTGTTTTTT.

This clone is a singleton in its sample. The chain couples TRBV28 to TRBJ1-6; 7 positions match TRBD1. The germline CDR1 and CDR2 sequences are MDHEN and SYDVKM. The CDR3 contains 14 residues. J gave up 5 bases and V 4 bases, and 2 bases lay outside the gene matches. CDR3 DNA sequence: TGTGCCAGCAGTTGGGGGACAGATAATTCACCCCTCCACTTT. The encoded protein is CASSWGTDNSPLHF.

J is TRBJ2-5 and V is TRBV25-1; D ambiguous. The V end was cut by 3 bases, the J end by 3 bases, with 14 bases between. This CDR3 has 15 residues. Looked up from germline, CDR1 is MGHDK and CDR2 is SYGVNS. The CDR3 protein is CASSDWIGGEETQYF. The CDR3 DNA is TGTGCCAGCAGTGACTGGATTGGCGGTGAAGAGACCCAGTACTTC.

V and J are TRBV25-1 and TRBJ1-1; 7 nucleotides match TRBD1. J lost 4 bases, V lost 6 bases, and 5 bases had no gene match. The CDR3 has 13 amino acids. The germline V gene has CDR1 MGHDK and CDR2 SYGVNS. The CDR3 nucleotides read TGTGCCAGCAGGCAGGGGGGAGGCACTGAAGCTTTCTTT. Translating it yields CASRQGGGTEAFF.

This sequence joins TRBV5-4 and TRBJ2-3; no firm D call. This CDR3 is 16 amino acids long. From germline, CDR1 is SGHNT and CDR2 YYREEE (reference sequence). With 0 bases removed from V and 1 base from J, the gap between germline ends came to 12 bases. CDR3 nucleotides: TGTGCCAGCAGCTTGGGTACGTTTCGGGGCACAGATACGCAGTATTTT. Translated, it gives CASSLGTFRGTDTQYF.

This clone was found a few times. This chain uses TRBV28 with TRBJ1-4; D is uncertain. Deletions cut 6 bases from V and 5 bases from J, with 7 bases between. The CDR3 totals 12 residues. Germline assignment: CDR1 MDHEN and CDR2 SYDVKM. The CDR3 spells CASRVNNEKLFF. The CDR3 DNA reads as TGTGCCAGCAGAGTTAACAATGAAAAACTGTTTTTT.

The chain links TRBV9 to TRBJ2-7; D unresolved. Germline V gene sequence: CDR1 SGDLS, CDR2 YYNGEE. This CDR3 spans 15 amino acids. V was pared by 0 bases and J by 2 bases, with 12 bases between. This CDR3 is CASSVAGEVAYEQYF. The CDR3 coding sequence is TGTGCCAGCAGCGTAGCGGGCGAGGTGGCCTACGAGCAGTACTTC.

The rearrangement links TRBV7-2 to TRBJ2-1; the D is unclear. CDR1 and CDR2 (germline): SGHTA, FQGNSA. The CDR3 has 14 residues. V was trimmed by 6 bases and J by 1 base, leaving 10 bases between them. CDR3 in amino acids: CASRTAGSYNEQFF. Here the CDR3 DNA reads TGTGCCAGCAGGACTGCAGGATCCTACAATGAGCAGTTCTTC.

The chain couples TRBV4-3 to TRBJ1-5; D is possibly TRBD1 (6 bases). Per the germline V gene, CDR1 is LGHNA and CDR2 is YSLEER. This CDR3 contains 15 residues. Trimming left V 0 bases short and J 5 bases short, with 11 bases between. Here the CDR3 DNA reads TGCGCCAGCAGCCAAGAAGTAACAGGGTATCAGCCCCAGCATTTT. It codes for CASSQEVTGYQPQHF.

The chain combines TRBV5-8 with TRBJ2-7, with D unclear. The CDR3 has 11 residues. The germline V gene has CDR1 SGHTS and CDR2 YDEGEE. V was trimmed by 0 bases and J by 2 bases, leaving 0 bases between them. The CDR3 loop is CASSLAYEQYF. For the CDR3, the DNA is TGTGCCAGCAGCTTGGCCTACGAGCAGTACTTC.

The chain employs TRBV28 and TRBJ2-7; D possibly corresponds to TRBD2 (6 bases). The V gene lost 6 bases and the J gene lost 1 base, with 16 bases spanning the gap. The germline CDR1 and CDR2 sequences are MDHEN and SYDVKM. The CDR3 totals 15 residues. The chain's CDR3 is CASSPGLASSYEQYF. The CDR3 coding sequence is TGTGCCAGCAGCCCCGGGCTAGCGAGTTCCTACGAGCAGTACTTC.

The chain links TRBV10-3 to TRBJ2-1; 10 bases are a match to TRBD2. Trimming took 10 bases from V and 3 from J; bases not matched to a gene: 3. The CDR3 contains 13 residues. The V gene's germline CDR1 is ENHRY and CDR2 SYGVKD. CDR3 sequence (DNA): TGTGCCACAACTAGCGGGATCTACAATGAGCAGTTCTTC. Translating it yields CATTSGIYNEQFF.

The V gene is TRBV7-2, the J gene TRBJ2-7, with D unclear. Germline V lookup: CDR1 SGHTA, CDR2 FQGNSA. V lost 2 bases, J lost 2 bases, and 10 bases lay in between. The CDR3 is made up of 14 amino acids. The CDR3 DNA reads TGTGCCAGCAGCTTAATCGGGCCGACCTACGAGCAGTACTTC. It encodes CASSLIGPTYEQYF.

CDR3 nucleotides: TGTGCCAGCAGCGTATATCCCTACAATGAGCAGTTCTTC. It is translated as CASSVYPYNEQFF. The chain uses TRBV9 and TRBJ2-1; D call uncertain. Germline V gives CDR1 SGDLS, CDR2 YYNGEE. Trimming stripped 1 base from V and 2 bases from J, with 4 bases between. CDR3 size: 13 residues.

V is TRBV20-1 and J is TRBJ1-1; unclear D gene. CDR1 is DFQATT, CDR2 SNEGSKA, per germline (reference sequence). The V end was cut by 4 bases, the J end by 8 bases, with 8 bases between. This CDR3 contains 10 residues. This chain's CDR3 is CSAKLGEAFF. DNA for the CDR3: TGCAGTGCTAAATTGGGGGAAGCTTTCTTT.

The rearrangement joins TRBV5-4 to TRBJ1-2, with 8 bases identical to TRBD1. The J segment lost 6 bases and the V segment lost 2 bases, leaving 6 bases of the junction unmatched. The length of the CDR3 is 14 residues. Germline lookup yields CDR1 SGHNT and CDR2 YYREEE (reference sequence). The CDR3 nucleotides are TGTGCCAGCAGCTTCGATGGGACAGGAGATGGCTACACCTTC. It specifies CASSFDGTGDGYTF.

The chain couples TRBV19 to TRBJ2-7; D remains ambiguous. V was pared by 4 bases and J by 2 bases, with 9 bases between. The length of the CDR3 is 13 residues. Germline loops: CDR1 LNHDA, CDR2 SQIVND (reference sequence). In DNA, the CDR3 is TGTGCCAGTAGTAGTCAAGGACCCTACGAGCAGTACTTC. Its translation: CASSSQGPYEQYF.

This chain connects TRBV7-9 to TRBJ2-7; D gene ambiguous. V was pared by 6 bases and J by 3 bases, with 6 bases between. The germline CDR1 and CDR2 sequences are SEHNR and FQNEAQ (reference sequence). The CDR3 length is 11 residues. The CDR3 DNA reads as TGTGCCAGCAGTGGGAACTACGAGCAGTACTTC. Residues: CASSGNYEQYF.

The chain employs TRBV27 and TRBJ1-5; 11 nucleotides line up with TRBD1. V dropped 5 bases and J dropped 3; count of bases not matched to a gene: 6. The CDR3 is 16 residues long. Germline CDR1 is MNHEY and CDR2 is SMNVEV (reference sequence). The CDR3 region is CASSPGTGGINQPQHF. CDR3 nucleotides: TGTGCCAGCAGTCCCGGGACAGGGGGGATCAATCAGCCCCAGCATTTT.